The 7 T cell receptor beta chains listed next were all sequenced from one sample in a study of spatial heterogeneity in lung cancer (dated by TCRdb to the late 2010s). The time point label of this sample denotes: sample taken at primary tumor resection. Library generation was performed with 5' RACE. TCRdb names NextSeq 500 as the instrument used. Using fastp trimming at Q25 and MiXCR clonotype assembly, TCRdb reanalyzed the public sequencing data and kept in-frame beta chains. Every CDR3 protein is listed once, alongside the most common genes and DNA of its rows. The sample table holds 8,000 to 10,000 distinct CDR3 sequences, of which over 11% were seen once. The ten largest clonotypes hold about 13% of the sample. Their antigen targets remain unknown. Overall results and qualifications from the work: The tumor nonsynonymous mutation count correlated with the number of expanded alpha and beta TCRs within the tumor.

The sample here was lung tumor tissue, taken at surgery. These receptors originate from a male donor with early-stage non-small cell lung cancer.

This clonotype was counted many times. This rearrangement joins TRBV19 to TRBJ1-5; D unresolved. Germline values: CDR1 LNHDA, CDR2 SQIVND (reference sequence). This CDR3 spans 15 amino acids. V dropped 5 bases and J dropped 5 bases, with 16 bases sitting between them. The CDR3 loop is CASSVQGATYQPQHF. CDR3 nucleotide sequence: TGTGCCAGTAGTGTCCAAGGAGCTACTTATCAGCCCCAGCATTTT.

By share of the sample, this clonotype is medium-sized. The V gene is TRBV12-3 or TRBV12-4, the J gene TRBJ1-5; TRBD1 matches at 7 bases. This CDR3 is 12 amino acids long. J was trimmed by 7 bases and V by 5 bases; bases with no gene match: 2. The CDR3, as DNA: TGTGCCAGCAGTGCAGGGGGACAGCCCCAGCATTTT. Translation gives CASSAGGQPQHF.

This clonotype appeared many times. The CDR3 DNA follows: TGTGCCAGCAGCTTAGCGGGAGGGCTTGTAGATGAGCAGTTCTTC. It specifies CASSLAGGLVDEQFF. The rearrangement links TRBV11-2 to TRBJ2-1; 8 positions agree with TRBD2. The CDR3 spans 15 residues. Germline V gene sequence: CDR1 SGHAT, CDR2 FQNNGV. With 1 base clipped from V and 8 bases from J, the junction kept 7 bases outside the gene matches.

The sample holds many counts of this clonotype. This chain links TRBV14 with TRBJ2-7; D possibly uses TRBD1 or TRBD2 (5 bases each). The germline V gene encodes CDR1 SGHDN and CDR2 FVKESK. V was cut by 3 bases and J by 8 bases, with 14 bases left in between. The CDR3 consists of 13 residues. CDR3 sequence reads: CASSQMGTGKQYF. For the CDR3, the DNA is TGTGCCAGCAGCCAGATGGGGACGGGGAAGCAGTACTTC.

The rearrangement links TRBV10-3 to TRBJ2-2; 7 nucleotides align to TRBD1. The V segment lost 7 bases and the J segment 0 bases; nucleotides outside the gene matches: 2. The CDR3 contains 14 residues. The V gene's germline CDR1 is ENHRY and CDR2 SYGVKD. The CDR3 region has the DNA TGTGCCATCAAAGGGACAGCGAACACCGGGGAGCTGTTTTTT. This translates into CAIKGTANTGELFF.

The table lists this clonotype with many counts. The chain uses TRBV28 and TRBJ2-7; D tentatively reads TRBD1 or TRBD2 (7 bases each). V gave up 11 bases and J gave up 4 bases, with 12 bases separating them. The CDR3 loop spans 11 amino acids. Germline lookup yields CDR1 MDHEN and CDR2 SYDVKM. CDR3 bases: TGTGCCGCGGGGGACAGATACGAGCAGTACTTC. Translated: CAAGDRYEQYF.

This clonotype has at least ten counts. V usage is TRBV4-2 and J usage is TRBJ1-3; 9 bases are a match to TRBD1. V trimming: 0 bases; J trimming: 4 bases; junction bases outside the gene matches: 7. Germline V lookup: CDR1 LGHNA, CDR2 YNFKEQ. The CDR3 extends over 17 amino acids. CDR3: CASSQEGQGLAGNTIYF. CDR3 in DNA: TGTGCCAGCAGCCAAGAGGGACAGGGTTTGGCGGGAAACACCATATATTTT.